The 30 T cell receptor beta chains listed next were all sequenced from one sample in a study of OX40 agonist ivuxolimab in advanced cancers. Sequenced by immunoSEQ multiplex PCR; TCRdb stores in-frame clones only, minus some. Found here are nearly 25,000 clones, around 82% of them singletons; the top ten hold 1.1% to 1.5%. Material: CD4+ or CD8+ T cells sorted from blood, obtained in a trial of the OX40 agonist ivuxolimab. All receptors derive from an adult with an advanced solid tumor such as melanoma, head and neck, liver or kidney cancer.

The V gene is TRBV28, the J gene TRBJ1-5; 9 positions agree with TRBD1. The trim removed 6 bases at V and 0 bases at J, leaving 12 bases unmatched. The germline gives CDR1 MDHEN, CDR2 SYDVKM. This CDR3 region has 18 residues. For the CDR3, the DNA is TGTGCCAGCAGCATCGGCTTACAGGGGGCCCTTAGCAATCAGCCCCAGCATTTT. Translated, it gives CASSIGLQGALSNQPQHF.

This chain joins TRBV27 and TRBJ1-2; no clear D. Per germline, CDR1 MNHEY and CDR2 SMNVEV (reference sequence). This CDR3 is 15 amino acids long. Trimming left V 6 bases short and J 5 bases short, with 19 bases between. CDR3 sequence (DNA): TGTGCCAGCAGGGTCGGACGGCCCGTTAGATATGGCTACACCTTC. It codes for CASRVGRPVRYGYTF.

This clone was detected once. The chain has TRBV5-1 and TRBJ1-2; TRBD1 is a possible D gene (5 bases). Germline V gives CDR1 SGHRS, CDR2 YFSETQ. Trimming took off 1 base at V and 5 bases at J, with 15 bases between the two ends. This CDR3 region has 15 residues. This CDR3 reads CASSLSFGGEYGYTF. In nucleotides, the CDR3 is TGCGCCAGCAGCTTGTCGTTTGGAGGGGAGTATGGCTACACCTTC. Supplemented by reference TRBV5-1 and TRBJ1-2, the full variable domain reads KAGVTQTPRYLIKTRGQQVTLSCSPISGHRSVSWYQQTPGQGLQFLFEYFSETQRNKGNFPGRFSGRQFSNSRSEMNVSTLELGDSALYLCASSLSFGGEYGYTFGSGTRLTVV.

V and J are TRBV4-3 and TRBJ2-1; D unresolved. The CDR3 totals 14 residues. CDR1 and CDR2 from the germline V gene are LGHNA and YSLEER. The V end lost 0 bases, the J end lost 2 bases, and 5 bases lay between the germline ends. CDR3 amino acids: CASSQDPTYNEQFF. The CDR3 DNA sequence: TGCGCCAGCAGCCAAGACCCCACCTACAATGAGCAGTTCTTC.

V usage is TRBV4-1 and J usage is TRBJ2-1; possible D gene TRBD2, 5 bases. Germline assignment: CDR1 MGHRA and CDR2 YSYEKL. The CDR3 runs 17 residues. Trimming pared 0 bases from V and 0 bases from J, leaving 12 bases between. This chain's CDR3 is CASSQEATGSSYNEQFF. The CDR3 bases are TGCGCCAGCAGCCAAGAAGCGACTGGGAGCTCCTACAATGAGCAGTTCTTC.

The chain has TRBV19 and TRBJ2-2; TRBD2 agrees at 7 bases. This CDR3 is 16 amino acids long. After removal of 3 bases from V and 0 bases from J, the junction contained 4 bases not matched to a gene. Germline V gene data show CDR1 as LNHDA and CDR2 as SQIVND (reference sequence). CDR3 in amino acids: CASSILSGANTGELFF. CDR3 sequence (DNA): TGTGCCAGTAGTATCCTCAGCGGGGCGAACACCGGGGAGCTGTTTTTT.

This clone was found once. The chain joins TRBV19 to TRBJ1-5, with D maybe TRBD1 (6 bases). The germline gives CDR1 LNHDA, CDR2 SQIVND (reference sequence). The CDR3 runs 17 residues. V lost 5 bases to trimming and J lost 5 bases, with 22 bases between them. CDR3 coding DNA: TGTGCCAGTAGTGGGGGGGCAGGGGCGGTCAGGGATCAGCCCCAGCATTTT. This gives the protein CASSGGAGAVRDQPQHF.

The rearrangement links TRBV19 to TRBJ2-3; 9 nucleotides agree with TRBD1. There are 15 residues in the CDR3. The V and J ends lost 4 bases and 4 bases, in that order; junction bases with no gene match: 6. The germline V gene has CDR1 LNHDA and CDR2 SQIVND (reference sequence). The CDR3 loop is CASSTPGQGPDTQYF. For the CDR3, the DNA is TGTGCCAGTAGTACTCCGGGACAGGGCCCAGATACGCAGTATTTT.

This CDR3 reads CASSSPGQSNYGYTF. CDR3 coding DNA: TGTGCCAGCAGTTCCCCGGGACAGTCCAACTATGGCTACACCTTC. This rearrangement joins TRBV6-1 to TRBJ1-2; 7 bases map to TRBD1. CDR1 and CDR2 (germline): MNHNS, SASEGT. This CDR3 has 15 residues. Losses at the gene ends were 5 bases for V and 2 bases for J; bases not matched to a gene: 8.

The V and J genes are TRBV5-1 and TRBJ2-1; D possibly matches TRBD1 or TRBD2 (5 bases each). CDR1 SGHRS and CDR2 YFSETQ come from the germline V gene. Trimming took 0 bases from V and 5 from J, leaving 9 bases between them. The CDR3 is 14 residues long. CDR3 protein: CASSLAGTDNEQFF. CDR3 DNA: TGCGCCAGCAGCTTGGCCGGGACGGACAATGAGCAGTTCTTC.

In its sample, this clone was seen a few times. V usage is TRBV7-2 and J usage is TRBJ1-2, with a tentative D call TRBD1 (6 bases). V dropped 2 bases and J dropped 4 bases, with 20 bases sitting between them. This CDR3 has 17 amino acids. CDR1 and CDR2 (germline): SGHTA, FQGNSA. CDR3 DNA sequence: TGTGCCAGCAGCTTAAGGCGGCCAGGGGATGGGGCCTATGGCTACACCTTC. Translating it yields CASSLRRPGDGAYGYTF.

The V call is TRBV28, the J call TRBJ1-5, with D unclear. V shed 3 bases and J shed 1 base, with 16 bases lying between them. From germline, CDR1 is MDHEN and CDR2 SYDVKM. The CDR3 covers 17 residues. This CDR3 is CASSFSTGPRSNQPQHF. The CDR3 nucleotides are TGTGCCAGCAGTTTCTCCACCGGGCCAAGAAGCAATCAGCCCCAGCATTTT.

The V and J genes are TRBV11-2 and TRBJ1-4; D is possibly TRBD1 (5 bases). This CDR3 has 16 residues. Trimming took off 1 base at V and 7 bases at J, with 16 bases between the two ends. The germline CDR1 and CDR2 sequences are SGHAT and FQNNGV. The CDR3 reads CASSLGQGVFREKLFF. DNA of the CDR3: TGTGCCAGCAGCTTAGGCCAGGGAGTTTTCCGTGAAAAACTGTTTTTT.

The genes are TRBV18 and TRBJ2-2; possible D gene TRBD1, 6 bases. The V gene lost 0 bases and the J gene lost 5 bases, with 13 bases spanning the gap. Looked up from germline, CDR1 is KGHSH and CDR2 is LQKENI. This CDR3 has 16 residues. Here the CDR3 reads CASSPPVGARTGELFF. The CDR3 coding sequence is TGTGCCAGCTCACCACCGGTGGGGGCGCGGACCGGGGAGCTGTTTTTT.

The V call is TRBV30, the J call TRBJ2-7, with D maybe TRBD1 (7 bases). CDR1 is GTSNPN, CDR2 SVGIG, per germline (reference sequence). V lost 5 bases and J 6 bases, leaving 14 bases between the germline ends. The CDR3 contains 12 residues. The CDR3 DNA reads as TGTGCCTGGGACAGGGACTTGGGCGAGCAGTACTTC. It specifies CAWDRDLGEQYF.

V and J are TRBV5-1 and TRBJ2-7; D may be TRBD1 (6 bases). V was pared by 4 bases and J by 4 bases, with 12 bases between. This CDR3 is 13 amino acids long. Germline V CDR1 and CDR2: SGHRS, YFSETQ. The CDR3 DNA is TGCGCCAGCAGCCAGACAGGTTTATACGAGCAGTACTTC. It encodes CASSQTGLYEQYF.

The gene calls are TRBV7-2 and TRBJ2-5, with TRBD2 matching 15 bases. The V gene's germline CDR1 is SGHTA and CDR2 FQGNSA. V shed 5 bases and J 2 bases; nucleotides not matched to a gene: 6. The length of the CDR3 is 17 residues. The CDR3 region is CASSVGLAGGRQETQYF. DNA of the CDR3: TGTGCCAGCAGCGTGGGACTAGCGGGGGGTAGGCAAGAGACCCAGTACTTC.

The genes are TRBV4-3 and TRBJ2-3, with a weak D call TRBD1 (5 bases). The CDR3 runs 13 residues. V was pared by 0 bases and J by 7 bases, with 8 bases between. Per germline, CDR1 LGHNA and CDR2 YSLEER. CDR3 coding DNA: TGCGCCAGCAGCCAAGATAAGGGGAATACGCAGTATTTT. This sequence encodes CASSQDKGNTQYF.

V gene TRBV18 combines with J gene TRBJ1-1; D perhaps matches TRBD1 (5 bases). There are 15 residues in the CDR3. Between the trimmed V and J ends, which lost 6 bases and 1 base, there was a span of 15 bases. Germline assignment: CDR1 KGHSH and CDR2 LQKENI. The CDR3 loop is CASSWTFRANTEAFF. The CDR3 DNA sequence: TGTGCCAGCTCGTGGACCTTCAGGGCGAACACTGAAGCTTTCTTT.

This clone was seen a handful of times. J is TRBJ1-1 and V is TRBV30; D is possibly TRBD1 (5 bases). The CDR3 is made up of 13 amino acids. The V end lost 5 bases, the J end lost 0 bases, and 10 bases lay between the germline ends. Germline CDR1 and CDR2: GTSNPN and SVGIG (reference sequence). CDR3 sequence (DNA): TGTGCCTGGTGGCCGGGACTGAACACTGAAGCTTTCTTT. Its protein is CAWWPGLNTEAFF.

This clone was found a few times. The rearrangement joins TRBV6-1 to TRBJ1-2; 7 positions agree with TRBD1. The CDR3 contains 15 residues. The junction had 9 bases not matched to a gene; V was cut back by 1 base and J by 7 bases. Germline values: CDR1 MNHNS, CDR2 SASEGT. CDR3 amino acids: CASSEERGGLGGYTF. CDR3 coding DNA: TGTGCCAGCAGTGAAGAGAGAGGGGGCCTGGGTGGCTACACCTTC.

This chain uses TRBV28 with TRBJ1-4; tentatively, D is TRBD1 (6 bases). Trimming removed 7 bases at V and 2 bases at J, with 17 bases between. The CDR3 has 16 amino acids. The germline gives CDR1 MDHEN, CDR2 SYDVKM. The CDR3 DNA reads TGTGCCAGCACCAATTGGAGGGGGTCGACTAATGAAAAACTGTTTTTT. The encoded protein is CASTNWRGSTNEKLFF. Looking up the rest from reference TRBV28 and TRBJ1-4 gives the full variable domain: DVKVTQSSRYLVKRTGEKVFLECVQDMDHENMFWYRQDPGLGLRLIYFSYDVKMKEKGDIPEGYSVSREKKERFSLILESASTNQTSMYLCASTNWRGSTNEKLFFGSGTQLSVL.

The CDR3 here is CASSDQQQGGQPQHF. Here the CDR3 DNA reads TGTGCCAGCTCCGACCAGCAGCAGGGGGGCCAGCCCCAGCATTTT. The chain uses TRBV18 and TRBJ1-5, with TRBD1 matching 7 bases. The CDR3 has 15 amino acids. V dropped 6 bases and J dropped 7; count of bases not matched to a gene: 12. The V gene's germline CDR1 is KGHSH and CDR2 LQKENI.

The chain couples TRBV6-1 to TRBJ2-7; D remains unclear. The length of the CDR3 is 15 residues. The ends were cut back, 1 base at V and 3 bases at J, with 13 bases in the middle. Germline lookup yields CDR1 MNHNS and CDR2 SASEGT. CDR3 sequence: CASSEGPALDYEQYF. The CDR3, as DNA: TGTGCCAGCAGTGAAGGGCCAGCCCTTGACTACGAGCAGTACTTC.

Concerning this clone: One end of the junction does not line up with germline, which may come from a read error. The rearrangement joins TRBV29-1 to TRBJ2-2; a possible D gene is TRBD2 (5 bases). Germline CDR1 reads SQVTM; CDR2 reads ANQGSEA. This CDR3 has 11 residues. CDR3: CSVAGRRGAVF. CDR3 coding DNA: TGCAGCGTAGCCGGTCGTCGGGGAGCTGTTTTT.

The chain employs TRBV7-9 and TRBJ2-1; 11 bases map to TRBD2. J was trimmed by 4 bases and V by 6 bases; bases with no gene match: 5. CDR1 and CDR2 (germline): SEHNR, FQNEAQ (reference sequence). The CDR3 loop spans 15 amino acids. This CDR3 is CASRFGTSGYNEQFF. The CDR3 bases are TGTGCCAGCAGATTTGGGACTAGCGGTTACAATGAGCAGTTCTTC.

The V gene is TRBV6-1, the J gene TRBJ1-2, with D possibly matching TRBD1 (5 bases). The germline V and J ends were trimmed by 2 bases and 3 bases, with 13 bases remaining between them. The CDR3 loop spans 15 amino acids. From germline, CDR1 is MNHNS and CDR2 SASEGT. CDR3 DNA: TGTGCCAGCAGTGAACTCCCGACAGCCTACTATGGCTACACCTTC. It yields the protein CASSELPTAYYGYTF.

This chain connects TRBV7-2 to TRBJ1-2; D is uncertain. Looked up from germline, CDR1 is SGHTA and CDR2 is FQGNSA. The CDR3 runs to 13 residues. V lost 1 base and J 2 bases, leaving 5 bases between the germline ends. For the CDR3, the DNA is TGTGCCAGCAGCTTAGGGCTAAACTATGGCTACACCTTC. This gives the protein CASSLGLNYGYTF. The full variable domain, in which reference TRBV7-2 and TRBJ1-2 provide the parts outside the CDR3, is GAGVSQSPSNKVTEKGKDVELRCDPISGHTALYWYRQSLGQGLEFLIYFQGNSAPDKSGLPSDRFSAERTGGSVSTLTIQRTQQEDSAVYLCASSLGLNYGYTFGSGTRLTVV.

This chain joins TRBV28 and TRBJ2-2; unclear D gene. This CDR3 has 11 amino acids. Germline lookup yields CDR1 MDHEN and CDR2 SYDVKM. Deletions cut 6 bases from V and 4 bases from J, with 3 bases between. CDR3 nucleotide sequence: TGTGCCAGCAGGGCCACCGGGGAGCTGTTTTTT. Its translation: CASRATGELFF.

As regards this clone: The identical CDR3 is also encoded by other nucleotide sequences in the sample. The chain combines TRBV30 with TRBJ2-7, with TRBD1 matching 8 bases. The CDR3 runs to 13 residues. The germline V gene encodes CDR1 GTSNPN and CDR2 SVGIG (reference sequence). Trimming at V came to 1 base and at J to 6 bases, leaving 5 bases not matched to a gene. CDR3 protein: CAWSETGAGEQYF. The CDR3 DNA sequence: TGTGCCTGGAGTGAGACAGGGGCGGGCGAGCAGTACTTC.